A selection of T cell receptor beta chains follows, all from one sample in a study of blood T cells in healthy people across ages. TCRdb ran MiXCR on the 5' RACE reads and lists one entry per CDR3 protein. The sample has some 850,000 distinct CDR3 sequences, around 24% seen once; the top ten hold about 3%. The same sample was also used in a study of T cells of mothers and their children.

Sample: blood. Receptor source: a boy between 10 and 17 years old in good health. Both conserved end residues are part of each CDR3. A D gene is named only where the DNA matches it firmly. Some rows have no size entry. The others give once, few or many, or a class for an expanded clone.

cdr3_length d_call clone_size j_call v_call cdr3_aa cdr3_nt
17 TRBD2 NA TRBJ2-1 TRBV5-1 CASSLGDTSGRANEQFF TGCGCCAGCAGCTTGGGGGATACTAGCGGGCGAGCTAATGAGCAGTTCTTC
15 TRBD1 few TRBJ1-4 TRBV28 CASSRSTGFNEKLFF TGTGCCAGCAGTCGCTCGACAGGGTTTAATGAAAAACTGTTTTTT
18 TRBD1 few TRBJ1-1 TRBV12-3/TRBV12-4 CASSAPGQTPWGNAEAFF TGTGCCAGCAGTGCGCCGGGACAGACCCCCTGGGGGAACGCTGAAGCTTTCTTT
15 TRBD2 few TRBJ2-5 TRBV5-1 CASSSRDGRGETQYF TGCGCCAGCAGCTCCCGAGACGGGAGGGGAGAGACCCAGTACTTC
13 NA NA TRBJ2-5 TRBV12-3/TRBV12-4 CASSSAIREAQYF TGTGCCAGCAGTTCGGCCATAAGAGAGGCCCAGTACTTC
16 NA NA TRBJ2-7 TRBV10-2 CASSEPEWAVPYEQYF TGCGCCAGCAGTGAGCCCGAATGGGCCGTCCCCTACGAGCAGTACTTC
15 NA NA TRBJ1-6 TRBV20-1 CSARKGWDPNSPLHF TGCAGTGCTAGAAAGGGGTGGGACCCGAATTCACCCCTCCACTTT
14 TRBD2 NA TRBJ2-3 TRBV5-5 CASSPLAGEDTQYF TGTGCCAGCAGCCCACTAGCGGGGGAGGATACGCAGTATTTT
16 TRBD2 few TRBJ2-5 TRBV28 CASIAPRGGGKETQYF TGTGCCAGCATTGCCCCGCGCGGGGGGGGGAAAGAGACCCAGTACTTC
12 NA NA TRBJ2-5 TRBV12-3/TRBV12-4 CASSRDPETQYF TGTGCCAGCAGCCGGGACCCAGAGACCCAGTACTTC
20 TRBD1 NA TRBJ2-4 TRBV4-1 CASSPAGAGGVSLAKSIQYF TGCGCCAGCAGCCCGGCTGGGGCAGGGGGCGTGAGTTTAGCCAAAAGCATTCAGTACTTC
17 TRBD2 NA TRBJ2-1 TRBV25-1 CASSDYSGLAGADEQFF TGTGCCAGCAGTGACTACTCAGGACTAGCGGGGGCGGATGAGCAGTTCTTC
15 NA few TRBJ1-1 TRBV4-1 CASSPLQVGTTEAFF TGCGCCAGCAGCCCGCTGCAGGTCGGTACCACTGAAGCTTTCTTT
12 NA NA TRBJ1-1 TRBV29-1 CSVYPQNTEAFF TGCAGCGTTTACCCTCAGAACACTGAAGCTTTCTTT
13 NA few TRBJ1-2 TRBV28 CASRWGTTDGYTF TGTGCCTCCCGCTGGGGGACTACAGATGGCTACACCTTC
14 NA few TRBJ2-5 TRBV20-1 CSAPGGLLLETQYF TGCAGTGCACCCGGGGGGCTGTTGCTAGAGACCCAGTACTTC
15 TRBD2 few TRBJ2-4 TRBV19 CASSPRLAGDGIQYF TGTGCCAGTAGCCCCCGACTAGCGGGGGATGGCATTCAGTACTTC
16 NA few TRBJ1-2 TRBV7-8 CASSPPSDWGNYGYTF TGTGCCAGCAGCCCCCCATCGGACTGGGGTAACTATGGCTACACCTTC
15 TRBD1 NA TRBJ2-2 TRBV7-3 CTSSPGTANTGELFF TGTACCAGCAGCCCCGGGACAGCCAACACCGGGGAGCTGTTTTTT
14 NA few TRBJ2-7 TRBV5-1 CASSMRTSPHEQYF TGCGCCAGCAGCATGAGGACGAGCCCCCACGAGCAGTACTTC
13 NA NA TRBJ2-5 TRBV2 CASTPEGEETQYF TGTGCCAGCACCCCTGAGGGGGAAGAGACCCAGTACTTC
16 NA few TRBJ2-5 TRBV7-2 CASSLAVGAGQETQYF TGTGCCAGCAGCTTAGCAGTCGGGGCTGGTCAAGAGACCCAGTACTTC
14 NA NA TRBJ2-3 TRBV20-1 CSARDRGRTDTQYF TGCAGTGCTAGAGATCGGGGGCGTACAGATACGCAGTATTTT
15 TRBD1 NA TRBJ2-7 TRBV7-2 CASSSQTGGRYEQYF TGTGCCAGCAGCTCCCAGACAGGGGGTCGCTACGAGCAGTACTTC
16 NA NA TRBJ2-3 TRBV5-1 CASSLRASPSTDTQYF TGCGCCAGCAGCTTGCGGGCCTCTCCTAGCACAGATACGCAGTATTTT
15 TRBD1 NA TRBJ2-1 TRBV12-5 CASGRDREKPQEQFF TGTGCTAGTGGAAGGGACAGGGAAAAACCCCAGGAGCAGTTCTTC
12 TRBD1 NA TRBJ2-7 TRBV10-3 CAARQGDYEQYF TGCGCCGCCAGACAGGGAGACTACGAGCAGTACTTC
16 TRBD2 few TRBJ2-7 TRBV5-1 CASTTSGGADRLEQYF TGCGCCAGCACCACTAGCGGGGGGGCCGATCGTCTCGAGCAGTACTTC
14 NA NA TRBJ2-7 TRBV5-1 CASARGVPGSEQYF TGCGCCAGCGCTAGGGGGGTCCCAGGGAGCGAGCAGTACTTC
17 TRBD2 NA TRBJ2-3 TRBV9 CASSARELGGDTDTQYF TGTGCCAGCAGCGCGCGGGAATTGGGGGGGGACACAGATACGCAGTATTTT
14 NA NA TRBJ1-2 TRBV12-3/TRBV12-4 CASSLREVNYGYTF TGTGCCAGCAGTTTACGGGAGGTCAACTATGGCTACACCTTC
13 NA NA TRBJ2-5 TRBV20-1 CSASDSTEETQYF TGCAGTGCTAGCGACAGCACCGAAGAGACCCAGTACTTC
13 NA NA TRBJ2-1 TRBV27 CASSLSSINEQFF TGTGCCAGCAGTTTATCTTCGATCAATGAGCAGTTCTTC
15 TRBD1 NA TRBJ2-5 TRBV6-1 CASSGYGQGVKTQYF TGTGCCAGCAGTGGCTACGGACAGGGGGTGAAGACCCAGTACTTC
16 NA NA TRBJ1-3 TRBV5-5 CASSDNPGRLRNTIYF TGTGCCAGCAGCGATAACCCGGGCAGACTGAGAAACACCATATATTTT
15 TRBD2 few TRBJ2-5 TRBV2 CASSESSSGRETQYF TGTGCCAGCAGTGAATCGTCTAGCGGGAGGGAGACCCAGTACTTC